Presented here are 16 T cell receptor beta chains from one specimen sequenced in a study of shared clonotypes between healthy human individuals. Terminally differentiated effector memory CD45RA+ cells were left out of the naive CD8 fraction, which was CD45RO-negative and positively selected for CCR7. Clones were read by immunoSEQ multiplex PCR, and TCRdb kept only the in-frame ones, dropping some. The repertoire holds more than 2 million clones, with about 94% as singletons. The sequenced sample consisted of naive CD8+ T cells sorted from blood. The receptors shown here come from a man between 18 and 35 years old in good health.

The J gene is TRBJ1-2, the V gene TRBV7-9; D may be TRBD1 (5 bases). Trimming removed 5 bases from V and 3 bases from J, with 16 bases in between. The length of the CDR3 is 15 residues. The germline V gene encodes CDR1 SEHNR and CDR2 FQNEAQ (reference sequence). Here the CDR3 reads CASSPFFRGDYGYTF. The CDR3 DNA sequence: TGTGCCAGCAGCCCTTTTTTTCGGGGGGACTATGGCTACACCTTC.

V and J are TRBV5-6 and TRBJ1-1; no reliable D call. Germline V gives CDR1 SGHDT, CDR2 YYEEEE. The V and J ends lost 6 bases and 1 base respectively, with 7 bases between them. The CDR3 has 12 residues. The CDR3 loop is CASNEGNTEAFF. The CDR3 DNA sequence: TGTGCCAGCAACGAGGGGAACACTGAAGCTTTCTTT.

About this clone itself: Other DNA sequences from this sample encode an identical CDR3 as well. The genes are TRBV30 and TRBJ1-3; D gene uncertain. V lost 5 bases and J 0 bases, leaving 5 bases between the germline ends. The CDR3 is 12 residues long. Germline lookup yields CDR1 GTSNPN and CDR2 SVGIG (reference sequence). In DNA form, the CDR3 reads TGTGCCTGGGGTGACTCTGGAAACACCATATATTTT. This codes for CAWGDSGNTIYF.

The chain links TRBV5-4 to TRBJ2-5, with 10 bases that match TRBD1. Looked up from germline, CDR1 is SGHNT and CDR2 is YYREEE (reference sequence). This CDR3 has 14 residues. V was pared by 4 bases and J by 3 bases, with 3 bases of the junction left unmatched. CDR3 coding DNA: TGTGCCAGCAGCGCGGGGACAGGGGAAGAGACCCAGTACTTC. Residues: CASSAGTGEETQYF. The variable domain in full, with the rest retrieved from reference TRBV5-4 and TRBJ2-5, is ETGVTQSPTHLIKTRGQQVTLRCSSQSGHNTVSWYQQALGQGPQFIFQYYREEENGRGNFPPRFSGLQFPNYSSELNVNALELDDSALYLCASSAGTGEETQYFGPGTRLLVL.

The V call is TRBV14, the J call TRBJ1-2; D not resolved. This CDR3 contains 13 residues. Trimming stripped 1 base from V and 2 bases from J, with 5 bases between. CDR1 is SGHDN, CDR2 FVKESK, per germline. CDR3 sequence (DNA): TGTGCCAGCAGCCAAGGACGGAACTATGGCTACACCTTC. This encodes CASSQGRNYGYTF.

In the case of this clone: Other DNA sequences of this sample code for an identical CDR3. The CDR3 DNA reads as TGTGCCAGCAGCGTAGATACGGGTGGCGGCTACGAGCAGTACTTC. It specifies CASSVDTGGGYEQYF. The chain has TRBV9 and TRBJ2-7, with D unclear. This CDR3 region has 15 residues. The germline V and J ends were trimmed by 0 bases and 3 bases, with 13 bases remaining between them. Per the germline V gene, CDR1 is SGDLS and CDR2 is YYNGEE.

The rearrangement joins TRBV29-1 to TRBJ1-2, with D perhaps matching TRBD1 (5 bases). Germline V gene data show CDR1 as SQVTM and CDR2 as ANQGSEA. The CDR3 has 12 amino acids. V lost 4 bases to trimming and J lost 8 bases, with 14 bases between them. The DNA for the CDR3 is TGCAGCGTTGGGGCCGGGGCGGAAGGCTACACCTTC. This gives the protein CSVGAGAEGYTF.

The chain links TRBV4-1 to TRBJ2-7, with 7 bases lining up with TRBD2. The CDR3 consists of 15 residues. Trimming took 3 bases from V and 4 from J; bases not matched to a gene: 9. Germline assignment: CDR1 MGHRA and CDR2 YSYEKL. The CDR3 is CASSHEGGGMYEQYF. The CDR3 nucleotides are TGCGCCAGCAGCCACGAGGGCGGGGGAATGTACGAGCAGTACTTC.

For this clone: The sample has other DNA sequences that encode this CDR3 too. The chain carries TRBV7-9 and TRBJ2-5, with unresolved D. V lost 2 bases and J lost 5, with 6 bases in between. The CDR3 is 12 residues long. Germline V gene lookup returns CDR1 SEHNR and CDR2 FQNEAQ (reference sequence). CDR3 loop: CASSLNRETQYF. Written as DNA, the CDR3 is TGTGCCAGCAGCTTAAACCGTGAGACCCAGTACTTC.

The rearrangement links TRBV5-6 to TRBJ2-3; maybe TRBD2 (5 bases). Germline CDR1 reads SGHDT; CDR2 reads YYEEEE. V lost 0 bases and J 6 bases, leaving 14 bases between the germline ends. This CDR3 contains 15 residues. The CDR3 protein is CASSLERVAWDTQYF. The CDR3 region has the DNA TGTGCCAGCAGCTTGGAGAGGGTAGCCTGGGATACGCAGTATTTT.

The rearrangement joins TRBV6-5 to TRBJ2-7, with D tentatively TRBD2 (6 bases). This CDR3 contains 12 residues. Trimming removed 8 bases from V and 2 bases from J, with 10 bases in between. CDR1 and CDR2 from the germline V gene are MNHEY and SVGAGI. The CDR3 sequence: CASRGAPYEQYF. As DNA, the CDR3 is TGTGCCAGCCGCGGGGCCCCCTACGAGCAGTACTTC.

A single count supports this clone. CDR3 in DNA: TGTGCCAGCAGTCAACAGGGGACTGGAAACACCATATATTTT. Its translation: CASSQQGTGNTIYF. V is TRBV28 and J is TRBJ1-3, with TRBD1 matching 7 bases. The length of the CDR3 is 14 residues. The V segment lost 5 bases and the J segment 2 bases; nucleotides outside the gene matches: 3. Looked up from germline, CDR1 is MDHEN and CDR2 is SYDVKM.

The chain combines TRBV27 with TRBJ1-5; possible D gene TRBD1, 5 bases. Germline assignment: CDR1 MNHEY and CDR2 SMNVEV (reference sequence). Trimming pared 6 bases from V and 5 bases from J, leaving 17 bases between. This CDR3 contains 15 residues. The CDR3 loop is CASSQEGYRDQPQHF. Here the CDR3 DNA reads TGTGCCAGCAGCCAAGAGGGGTATCGTGATCAGCCCCAGCATTTT.

J is TRBJ2-1 and V is TRBV11-2; tentative D call: TRBD1 (6 bases). CDR3 length: 15 residues. Trimming left V 1 base short and J 7 bases short, with 14 bases between. Per the germline V gene, CDR1 is SGHAT and CDR2 is FQNNGV. The chain's CDR3 is CASSLGGLKENEQFF. CDR3 in DNA: TGTGCCAGCAGCTTAGGGGGGCTCAAGGAAAATGAGCAGTTCTTC.

Concerning this clone: In the same sample, other DNA sequences code for this CDR3. V gene TRBV4-1 combines with J gene TRBJ2-7, with D possibly called TRBD1 or TRBD2 (5 bases each). CDR3 length equals 14 residues. Between the trimmed V and J ends, which lost 4 bases and 0 bases, there was a span of 10 bases. Per germline, CDR1 MGHRA and CDR2 YSYEKL. As DNA, the CDR3 is TGCGCCAGCAGCCCCCGGGACGGCTCCTACGAGCAGTACTTC. Amino acid sequence: CASSPRDGSYEQYF.

The chain links TRBV4-1 to TRBJ2-3, with D perhaps matching TRBD1 (6 bases). V lost 0 bases and J 5 bases, leaving 9 bases between the germline ends. The CDR3 length is 14 residues. CDR1 is MGHRA and CDR2 is YSYEKL in the germline V gene. CDR3 region: CASSQEVQGDTQYF. CDR3 DNA: TGCGCCAGCAGCCAAGAGGTACAGGGAGATACGCAGTATTTT.